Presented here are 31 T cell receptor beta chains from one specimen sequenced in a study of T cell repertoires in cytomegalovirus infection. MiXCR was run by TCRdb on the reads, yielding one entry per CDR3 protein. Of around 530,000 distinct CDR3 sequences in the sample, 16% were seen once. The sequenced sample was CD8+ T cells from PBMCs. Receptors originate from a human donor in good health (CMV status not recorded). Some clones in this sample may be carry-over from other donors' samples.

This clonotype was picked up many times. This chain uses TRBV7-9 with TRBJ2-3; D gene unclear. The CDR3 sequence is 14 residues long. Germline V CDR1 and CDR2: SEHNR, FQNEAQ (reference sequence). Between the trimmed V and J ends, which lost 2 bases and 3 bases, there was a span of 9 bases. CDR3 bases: TGTGCCAGCAGCTTACGGCTAGATACAGATACGCAGTATTTT. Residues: CASSLRLDTDTQYF.

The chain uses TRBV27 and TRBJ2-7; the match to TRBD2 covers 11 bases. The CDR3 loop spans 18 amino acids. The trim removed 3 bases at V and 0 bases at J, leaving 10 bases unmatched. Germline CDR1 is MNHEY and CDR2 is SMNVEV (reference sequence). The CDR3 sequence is CASSFSATSGTGSYEQYF. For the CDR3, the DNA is TGTGCCAGCAGTTTCTCGGCGACTAGCGGGACGGGCTCCTACGAGCAGTACTTC.

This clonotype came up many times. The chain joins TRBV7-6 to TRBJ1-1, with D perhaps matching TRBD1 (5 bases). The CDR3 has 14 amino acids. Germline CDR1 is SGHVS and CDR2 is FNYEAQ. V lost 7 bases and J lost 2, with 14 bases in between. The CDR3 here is CASTSQQGNTEAFF. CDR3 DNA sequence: TGTGCCAGCACCTCCCAGCAGGGAAACACTGAAGCTTTCTTT.

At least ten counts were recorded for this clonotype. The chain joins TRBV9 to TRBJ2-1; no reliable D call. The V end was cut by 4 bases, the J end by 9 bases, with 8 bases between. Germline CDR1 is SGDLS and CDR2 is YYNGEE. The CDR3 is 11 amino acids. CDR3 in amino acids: CASSLSGEQFF. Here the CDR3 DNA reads TGTGCCAGCAGCCTTAGTGGTGAGCAGTTCTTC.

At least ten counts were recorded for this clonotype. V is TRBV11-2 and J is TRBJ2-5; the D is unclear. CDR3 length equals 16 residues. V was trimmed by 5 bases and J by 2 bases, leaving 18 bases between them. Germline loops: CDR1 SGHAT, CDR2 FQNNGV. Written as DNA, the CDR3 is TGTGCCAGCAGCCGGTATGGTGACGGACCGCAAGAGACCCAGTACTTC. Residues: CASSRYGDGPQETQYF. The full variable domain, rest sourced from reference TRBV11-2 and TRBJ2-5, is EAGVAQSPRYKIIEKRQSVAFWCNPISGHATLYWYQQILGQGPKLLIQFQNNGVVDDSQLPKDRFSAERLKGVDSTLKIQPAKLEDSAVYLCASSRYGDGPQETQYFGPGTRLLVL.

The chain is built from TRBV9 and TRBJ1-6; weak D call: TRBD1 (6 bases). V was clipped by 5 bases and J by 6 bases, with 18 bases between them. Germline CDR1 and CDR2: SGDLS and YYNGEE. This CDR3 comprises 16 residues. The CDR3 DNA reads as TGTGCCAGCAGGGGGCCCGGGGGGACAACTAATTCACCCCTCCACTTT. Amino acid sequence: CASRGPGGTTNSPLHF.

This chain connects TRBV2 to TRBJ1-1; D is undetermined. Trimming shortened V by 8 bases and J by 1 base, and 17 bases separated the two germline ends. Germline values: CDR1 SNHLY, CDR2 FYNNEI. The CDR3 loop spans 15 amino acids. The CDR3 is CASPLQGGWNTEAFF. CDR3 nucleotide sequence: TGTGCCAGCCCGCTCCAAGGCGGATGGAACACTGAAGCTTTCTTT.

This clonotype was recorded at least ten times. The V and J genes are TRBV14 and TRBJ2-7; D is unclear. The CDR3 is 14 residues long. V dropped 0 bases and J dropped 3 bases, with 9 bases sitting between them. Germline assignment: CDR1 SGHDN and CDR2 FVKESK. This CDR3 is CASSQEEFGYEQYF. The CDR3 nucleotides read TGTGCCAGCAGCCAAGAAGAGTTTGGCTACGAGCAGTACTTC.

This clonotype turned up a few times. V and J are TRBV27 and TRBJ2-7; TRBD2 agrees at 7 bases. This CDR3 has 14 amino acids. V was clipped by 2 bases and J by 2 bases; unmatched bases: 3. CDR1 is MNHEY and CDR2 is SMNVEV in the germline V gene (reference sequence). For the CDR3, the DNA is TGTGCCAGCAGTTTAGGGGAGGGGACCTACGAGCAGTACTTC. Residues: CASSLGEGTYEQYF.

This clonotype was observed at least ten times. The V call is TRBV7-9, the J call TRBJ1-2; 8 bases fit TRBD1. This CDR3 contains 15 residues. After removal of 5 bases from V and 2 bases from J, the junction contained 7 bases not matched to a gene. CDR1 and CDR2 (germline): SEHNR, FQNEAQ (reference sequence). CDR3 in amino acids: CASSDANRGNYGYTF. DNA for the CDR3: TGTGCCAGCAGCGACGCTAACAGGGGGAACTATGGCTACACCTTC.

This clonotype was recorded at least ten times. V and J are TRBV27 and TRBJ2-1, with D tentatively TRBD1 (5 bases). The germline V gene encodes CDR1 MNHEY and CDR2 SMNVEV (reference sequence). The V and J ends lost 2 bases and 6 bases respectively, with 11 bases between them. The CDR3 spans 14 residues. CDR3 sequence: CASSLVGRSNEQFF. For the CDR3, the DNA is TGTGCCAGCAGTTTAGTGGGGCGAAGCAATGAGCAGTTCTTC.

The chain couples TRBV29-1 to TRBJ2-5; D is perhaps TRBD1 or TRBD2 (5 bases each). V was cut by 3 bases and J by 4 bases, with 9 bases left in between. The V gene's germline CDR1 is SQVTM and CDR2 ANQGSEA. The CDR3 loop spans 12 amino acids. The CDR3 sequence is CSVEGRRETQYF. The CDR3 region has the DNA TGCAGCGTTGAGGGACGGAGAGAGACCCAGTACTTC.

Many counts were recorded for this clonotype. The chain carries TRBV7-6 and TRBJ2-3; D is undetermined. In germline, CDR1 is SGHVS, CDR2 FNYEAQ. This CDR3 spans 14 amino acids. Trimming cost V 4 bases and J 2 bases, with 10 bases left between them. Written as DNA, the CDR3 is TGTGCCAGCAGCTCTAGATCGGTCACAGATACGCAGTATTTT. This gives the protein CASSSRSVTDTQYF. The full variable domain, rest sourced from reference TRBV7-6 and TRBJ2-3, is GAGVSQSPRYKVTKRGQDVALRCDPISGHVSLYWYRQALGQGPEFLTYFNYEAQQDKSGLPNDRFSAERPEGSISTLTIQRTEQRDSAMYRCASSSRSVTDTQYFGPGTRLTVL.

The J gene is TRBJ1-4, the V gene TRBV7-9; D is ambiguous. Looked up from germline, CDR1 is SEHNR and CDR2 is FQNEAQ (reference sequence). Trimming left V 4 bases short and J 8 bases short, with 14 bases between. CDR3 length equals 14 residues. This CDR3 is CASSSPLRDEKLFF. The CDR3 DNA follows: TGTGCCAGCAGCTCCCCCCTAAGAGACGAAAAACTGTTTTTT. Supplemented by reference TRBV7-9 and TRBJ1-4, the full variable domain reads DTGVSQNPRHKITKRGQNVTFRCDPISEHNRLYWYRQTLGQGPEFLTYFQNEAQLEKSRLLSDRFSAERPKGSFSTLEIQRTEQGDSAMYLCASSSPLRDEKLFFGSGTQLSVL.

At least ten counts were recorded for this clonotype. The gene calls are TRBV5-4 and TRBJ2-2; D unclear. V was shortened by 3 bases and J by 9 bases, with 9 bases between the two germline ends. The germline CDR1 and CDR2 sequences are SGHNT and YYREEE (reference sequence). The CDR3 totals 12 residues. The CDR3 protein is CASSYDVRELFF. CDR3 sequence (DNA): TGTGCCAGCAGCTATGACGTTAGGGAGCTGTTTTTT.

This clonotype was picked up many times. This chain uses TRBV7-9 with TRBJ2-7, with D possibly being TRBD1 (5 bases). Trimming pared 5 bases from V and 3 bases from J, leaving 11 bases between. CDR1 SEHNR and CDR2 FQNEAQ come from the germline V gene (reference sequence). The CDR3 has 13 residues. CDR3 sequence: CASSDVQDYEQYF. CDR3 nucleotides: TGTGCCAGCAGCGACGTACAGGACTACGAGCAGTACTTC.

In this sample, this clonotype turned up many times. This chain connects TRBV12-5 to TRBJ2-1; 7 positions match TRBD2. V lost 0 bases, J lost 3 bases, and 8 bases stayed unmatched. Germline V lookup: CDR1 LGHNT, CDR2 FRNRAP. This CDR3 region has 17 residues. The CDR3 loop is CASGLVVLRGNYNEQFF. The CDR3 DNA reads TGTGCTAGTGGTTTGGTGGTCCTGCGGGGGAACTACAATGAGCAGTTCTTC. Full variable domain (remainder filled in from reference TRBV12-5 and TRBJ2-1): DARVTQTPRHKVTEMGQEVTMRCQPILGHNTVFWYRQTMMQGLELLAYFRNRAPLDDSGMPKDRFSAEMPDATLATLKIQPSEPRDSAVYFCASGLVVLRGNYNEQFFGPGTRLTVL.

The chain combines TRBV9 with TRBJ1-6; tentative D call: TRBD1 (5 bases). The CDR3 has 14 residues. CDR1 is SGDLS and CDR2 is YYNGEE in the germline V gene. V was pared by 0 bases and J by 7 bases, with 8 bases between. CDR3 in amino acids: CASSVGGANSPLHF. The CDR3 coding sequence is TGTGCCAGCAGCGTAGGAGGGGCAAATTCACCCCTCCACTTT.

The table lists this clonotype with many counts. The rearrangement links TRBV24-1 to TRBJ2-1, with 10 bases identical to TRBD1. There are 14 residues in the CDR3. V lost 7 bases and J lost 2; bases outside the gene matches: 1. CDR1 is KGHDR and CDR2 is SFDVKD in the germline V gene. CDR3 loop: CATSDRGPYNEQFF. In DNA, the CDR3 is TGTGCCACCAGCGACAGGGGGCCCTACAATGAGCAGTTCTTC.

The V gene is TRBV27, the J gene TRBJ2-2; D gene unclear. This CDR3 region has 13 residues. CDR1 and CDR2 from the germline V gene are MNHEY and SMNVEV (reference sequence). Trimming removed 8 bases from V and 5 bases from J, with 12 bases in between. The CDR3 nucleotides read TGTGCCAGCGCCTGGAGTACGACCGGGGAGCTGTTTTTT. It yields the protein CASAWSTTGELFF.

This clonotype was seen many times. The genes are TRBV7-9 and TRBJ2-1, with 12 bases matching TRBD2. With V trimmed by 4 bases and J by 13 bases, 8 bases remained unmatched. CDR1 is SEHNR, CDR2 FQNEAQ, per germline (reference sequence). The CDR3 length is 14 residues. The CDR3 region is CASSSSSGGAEQFF. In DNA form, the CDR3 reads TGTGCCAGCAGCTCCTCTAGCGGGGGGGCAGAACAGTTCTTC. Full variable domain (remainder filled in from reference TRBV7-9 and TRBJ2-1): DTGVSQNPRHKITKRGQNVTFRCDPISEHNRLYWYRQTLGQGPEFLTYFQNEAQLEKSRLLSDRFSAERPKGSFSTLEIQRTEQGDSAMYLCASSSSSGGAEQFFGPGTRLTVL.

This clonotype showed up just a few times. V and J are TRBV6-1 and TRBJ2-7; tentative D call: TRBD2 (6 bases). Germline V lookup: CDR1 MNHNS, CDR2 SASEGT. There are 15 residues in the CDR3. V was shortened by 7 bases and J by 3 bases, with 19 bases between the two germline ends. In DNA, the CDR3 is TGTGCCAGCACCTATCTTCCGGAGGGCAGCTACGAGCAGTACTTC. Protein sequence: CASTYLPEGSYEQYF.

This chain's CDR3 is CASIPPGRTDNEQFF. Here the CDR3 DNA reads TGTGCCAGCATCCCCCCGGGCAGGACAGACAATGAGCAGTTCTTC. This chain connects TRBV28 to TRBJ2-1, with D possibly being TRBD1 (6 bases). CDR1 is MDHEN, CDR2 SYDVKM, per germline. The V end lost 7 bases, the J end lost 5 bases, and 18 bases lay between the germline ends. The CDR3 has 15 residues.

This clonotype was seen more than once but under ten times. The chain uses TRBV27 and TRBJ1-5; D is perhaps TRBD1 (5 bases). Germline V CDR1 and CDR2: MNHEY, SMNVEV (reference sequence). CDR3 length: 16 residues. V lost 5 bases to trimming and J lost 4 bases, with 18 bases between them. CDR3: CASSLYPSAGNQPQHF. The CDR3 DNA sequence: TGTGCCAGCAGTCTGTACCCGAGCGCAGGGAATCAGCCCCAGCATTTT.

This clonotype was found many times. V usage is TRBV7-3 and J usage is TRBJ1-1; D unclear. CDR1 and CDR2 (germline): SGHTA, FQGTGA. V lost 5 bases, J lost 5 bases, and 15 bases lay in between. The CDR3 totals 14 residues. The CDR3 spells CASSPSPTWTEAFF. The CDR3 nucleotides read TGTGCCAGCAGCCCAAGTCCTACGTGGACTGAAGCTTTCTTT.

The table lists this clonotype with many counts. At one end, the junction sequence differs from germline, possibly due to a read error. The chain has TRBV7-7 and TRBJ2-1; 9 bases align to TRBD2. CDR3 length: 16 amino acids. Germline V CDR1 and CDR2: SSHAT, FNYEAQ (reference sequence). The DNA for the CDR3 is TGTGCTAGCAGCTTACGGTCCAGTCTAGCGGGATCTGAGCAGTTCTTC. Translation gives CASSLRSSLAGSEQFF.

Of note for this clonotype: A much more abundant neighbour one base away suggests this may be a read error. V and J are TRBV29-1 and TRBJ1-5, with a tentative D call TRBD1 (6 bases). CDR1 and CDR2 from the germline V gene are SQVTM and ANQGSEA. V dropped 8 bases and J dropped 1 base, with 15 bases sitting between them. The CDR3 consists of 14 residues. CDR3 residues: CSILTGRSNQPQHF. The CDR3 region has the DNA TGCAGCATTCTAACAGGGAGGAGCAATCAGCCCCAGCATTTT.

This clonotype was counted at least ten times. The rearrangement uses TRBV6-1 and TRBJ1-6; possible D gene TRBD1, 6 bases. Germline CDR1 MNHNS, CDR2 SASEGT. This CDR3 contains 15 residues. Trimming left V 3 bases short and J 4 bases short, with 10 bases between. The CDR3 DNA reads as TGTGCCAGCAGTGAGCTAACAGGGTATAATTCACCCCTCCACTTT. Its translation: CASSELTGYNSPLHF.

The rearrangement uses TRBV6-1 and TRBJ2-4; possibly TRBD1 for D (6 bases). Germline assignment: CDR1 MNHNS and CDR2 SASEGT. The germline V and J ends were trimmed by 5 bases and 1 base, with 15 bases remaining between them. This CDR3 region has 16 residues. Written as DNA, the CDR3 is TGTGCCAGCAGTCATACCCAGGGGACGGCCAAAAACATTCAGTACTTC. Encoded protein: CASSHTQGTAKNIQYF.

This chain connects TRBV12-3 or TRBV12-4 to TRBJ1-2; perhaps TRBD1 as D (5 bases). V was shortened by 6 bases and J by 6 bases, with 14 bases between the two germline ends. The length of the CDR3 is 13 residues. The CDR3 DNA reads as TGTGCCAGCAGCAAGCGACAGTTCGATGGCTACACCTTC. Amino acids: CASSKRQFDGYTF.

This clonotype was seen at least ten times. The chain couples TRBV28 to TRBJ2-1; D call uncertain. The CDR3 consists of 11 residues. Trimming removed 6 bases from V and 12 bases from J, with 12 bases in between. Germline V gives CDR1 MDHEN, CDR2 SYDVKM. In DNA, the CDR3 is TGTGCCAGCAGAAGGGAACTCGGGCAGTTCTTC. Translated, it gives CASRRELGQFF.